The 8 T cell receptor gamma chains reported below all come from one sample, sequenced in a study of γδ T cells in repeated Plasmodium falciparum infection. TCRdb reran clone calling via CATT on the multiplex PCR reads. The sample comprises approximately 25,000 gamma-chain clones, over 2.5% of which are singletons, and 33% rests with the top ten. Gammadelta T cells were flow-sorted from PBMC into Vgamma9/Vdelta2+ and Vdelta2-negative populations for bulk analysis. Sequencing was performed on gamma-delta T cells from blood. The receptor source for this set is a pool of human donors (malaria-infected and uninfected, not separated).

This clone was seen more than once but under ten times. TCRdb records a much larger clone's protein for this DNA, with a difference at residue 6 that likely arises from a read error; the protein given is the translation of the DNA. CDR3 in amino acids: CATWDRPGKLF. CDR3 bases: TGTGCCACCTGGGATAGGCCCGGGAAACTCTTT. This chain uses TRGV4 with TRGJ1 or TRGJ2. TCRdb carries no J gene annotation; the J gene was assigned here by matching the DNA with germline. The CDR3 is 11 amino acids. CDR1 and CDR2 (germline): EGSTGY, YDSYTSSV. The ends lost 3 bases at V and 12 bases at J; junction bases unmatched: 8.

There are a few counts of this clone. TCRdb has a much larger clone's protein, which differs at residue 4 from the translation of this DNA, likely because of a read error; what is shown is the protein translated from the DNA. The J gene is TRGJ1 or TRGJ2, the V gene TRGV2. TCRdb lists no J gene, so it was determined here by aligning the DNA to germline. Germline V gene lookup returns CDR1 EGSNGY and CDR2 YDSYNSKV. CDR3 length equals 14 residues. The CDR3 spells CATRDGPGNYKKLF. In DNA form, the CDR3 reads TGTGCCACCCGGGACGGGCCAGGAAATTATAAGAAACTCTTT.

Concerning this clone itself: With a far larger clone one base away, a read error is the likely cause. The same CDR3 also results from other DNA sequences found in this sample. The chain joins TRGV5 to TRGJ1 or TRGJ2. Looked up from germline, CDR1 is VINAFY and CDR2 is YDVSNSKD. The CDR3 loop spans 13 amino acids. The CDR3 protein is CATWTRNYYKKLF. The DNA of the CDR3 is TGTGCAACCTGGACCAGGAATTATTATAAGAAACTCTTT.

This clone has ten or more counts. The mismatch at residue 4 between this DNA's translation and the TCRdb protein of a much larger clone likely reflects a read error; the protein shown is translated from the DNA. The chain carries TRGV2 and TRGJP2. The J gene comes from matching the DNA to germline here; TCRdb lacks it. The germline gives CDR1 EGSNGY, CDR2 YDSYNSKV. The CDR3 runs 14 residues. CDR3 DNA: TGTGCCACCCGGGACGGAAGTAGTGATTGGATCAAGACGTTT. Its protein product is CATRDGSSDWIKTF.

This clone was detected many times. This chain connects TRGV5 to TRGJ1 or TRGJ2. The CDR3 is 14 residues long. Germline CDR1 is VINAFY and CDR2 is YDVSNSKD. V trimming: 0 bases; J trimming: 4 bases; junction bases outside the gene matches: 6. The CDR3 nucleotides are TGTGCCACCTGGGACAGGCTTTGCTATTATAAGAAACTCTTT. Translating it yields CATWDRLCYYKKLF.

This clone was found many times. A single base is all that separates this from a far larger clone, so a read error is likely. Other DNA sequences within the sample encode an identical CDR3. The rearrangement links TRGV4 to TRGJ1 or TRGJ2. Germline V gene sequence: CDR1 EGSTGY, CDR2 YDSYTSSV. CDR3 length: 14 residues. CDR3 residues: CATWDVEVGRRKLF. The CDR3 DNA sequence: TGTGCCACCTGGGATGTGGAAGTCGGAAGGCGGAAACTCTTC.

This clone was observed many times. It is likely a read error: a sequence one base away is far more abundant. The identical CDR3 is also encoded by other nucleotide sequences in the sample. The V and J genes are TRGV8 and TRGJ1 or TRGJ2. Germline values: CDR1 VENAVY, CDR2 YDSYNSRV. The CDR3 has 13 amino acids. CDR3 residues: CATWDRPDYKKLF. DNA for the CDR3: TGTGCCACCTGGGATAGGCCGGATTATAAGAAACTTTTT.

Ten or more counts support this clone. Since a far larger clone is one base different, this is likely a read error. Distinct nucleotide sequences in the sample also encode this CDR3. V gene TRGV4 combines with J gene TRGJ1 or TRGJ2. As TCRdb names no J gene, one was assigned here on the basis of a DNA match to germline. The CDR3 loop spans 15 amino acids. The germline V gene has CDR1 EGSTGY and CDR2 YDSYTSSV. In DNA, the CDR3 is TGCGCCACCCTCGAAAATTCACACAATTATTATAAGAAACTCTTT. Amino acids: CATLENSHNYYKKLF.